Included here is one T cell receptor beta chain sequence, with context. Its antigen remains unidentified. Quantitative molecular-barcoded 5'-RACE generated the TCR beta libraries. TCRdb re-called the 5' RACE reads through MiXCR, storing one row per CDR3 protein. The sample contains under 850,000 distinct CDR3 sequences, roughly 19% of which appear only once. This record comes from a study of CD8 T cells in ankylosing spondylitis. The junction had 4 bases not matched to a gene; V was cut back by 4 bases and J by 0 bases. Germline CDR1 is SGHRS and CDR2 is YFSETQ. The CDR3 loop spans 14 amino acids. General study results and limits: Disease-linked clones were reportedly significantly enriched in matched ankylosing spondylitis synovial fluid. Apparently characteristic of ankylosing spondylitis blood was a TCR beta motif (eight highly homologous variants).

The gene calls are TRBV5-1 and TRBJ2-7, with 7 bases matching TRBD2. The source of this sequence is a male donor with ankylosing spondylitis. Sequenced: blood, either unsorted or a sorted T cell fraction (not recorded which). The chain's CDR3 is CASSPSGLSYEQYF. The CDR3 region has the DNA TGCGCCAGCAGCCCTAGCGGCCTCTCCTACGAGCAGTACTTC.